These 26 T cell receptor beta chains were all obtained from the same sample, sequenced in a study of T cells in Graves' hyperthyroidism and ophthalmopathy. Amplification yielded TCR beta CDR3 regions, with RNA transcripts as the source. First-round RT-PCR of the TCR CDR3 relied on the HTBI primer set. TCRdb passed the multiplex PCR reads through MiXCR, listing each CDR3 protein once. The sample comprises about 95,000 distinct CDR3 sequences, approximately 39% of which are singletons, and more than 8.5% rests with the top ten. The specimen sequenced was peripheral blood or thyroid tissue (not recorded which). The receptors here all came from a woman aged 30 to 39 with Graves' hyperthyroidism.

This clonotype was seen many times. The chain combines TRBV5-8 with TRBJ1-5, with D perhaps matching TRBD1 (5 bases). CDR1 is SGHTS, CDR2 YDEGEE, per germline. V was shortened by 4 bases and J by 3 bases, with 8 bases between the two germline ends. The CDR3 has 13 amino acids. This chain's CDR3 is CASSPGLNQPQHF. The CDR3 DNA is TGTGCCAGCAGCCCGGGACTCAATCAGCCCCAGCATTTT.

Worth noting for this clonotype: A much larger clone is a single base away; this may be a read error. This chain links TRBV5-1 with TRBJ2-7, with D perhaps assigned TRBD1 or TRBD2 (5 bases each). The CDR3 totals 15 residues. Germline values: CDR1 SGHRS, CDR2 YFSETQ. CDR3 residues: CASSPTEGPSYGQYF. CDR3 nucleotide sequence: TGTGCCAGCAGCCCCACTGAGGGGCCCTCCTACGGGCAGTACTTC.

The V gene is TRBV5-1, the J gene TRBJ1-1; the match to TRBD1 covers 10 bases. The length of the CDR3 is 14 residues. CDR1 is SGHRS, CDR2 YFSETQ, per germline. After removal of 4 bases from V and 10 bases from J, the junction contained 10 bases not matched to a gene. This CDR3 is CASSLFGTGEAAFF. DNA of the CDR3: TGCGCCAGCAGCCTATTCGGGACAGGGGAGGCAGCTTTCTTT.

This clonotype has only a few counts. V gene TRBV11-1 combines with J gene TRBJ2-3; 11 bases line up with TRBD2. Germline V gene data show CDR1 as SGHAT and CDR2 as FQDESV (reference sequence). The V gene end was trimmed by 3 bases and the J gene end by 6 bases; junction bases not matched to a gene: 8. The CDR3 has 16 residues. CDR3 sequence (DNA): TGTGCCAGCAGCTTCTCGCTAGCGGGAGGTTCGGATACGCAGTATTTT. This translates into CASSFSLAGGSDTQYF.

This clonotype was counted many times. The chain couples TRBV10-3 to TRBJ2-5; D is perhaps TRBD1 or TRBD2 (5 bases each). CDR1 is ENHRY, CDR2 SYGVKD, per germline. The CDR3 covers 13 residues. The V end lost 6 bases, the J end lost 1 base, and 9 bases lay between the germline ends. CDR3: CAIRGDPQETQYF. As DNA, the CDR3 is TGTGCCATCAGGGGGGACCCCCAAGAGACCCAGTACTTC.

This clonotype was counted at least ten times. CDR3 in DNA: TGCGCCAGCAGATCAGGACAGAATCAGCCCCAGCATTTT. It yields the protein CASRSGQNQPQHF. The chain has TRBV10-2 and TRBJ1-5; maybe TRBD1 (6 bases). The CDR3 loop spans 13 amino acids. Per the germline V gene, CDR1 is WSHSY and CDR2 is SAAADI. The germline V and J ends were trimmed by 6 bases and 4 bases, with 10 bases remaining between them.

There are many counts of this clonotype. This rearrangement joins TRBV20-1 to TRBJ2-7; D remains unclear. Trimming cost V 2 bases and J 5 bases, with 7 bases left between them. The CDR3 sequence is 11 residues long. CDR1 is DFQATT, CDR2 SNEGSKA, per germline (reference sequence). The CDR3 spells CSARKTNEQYF. CDR3 DNA sequence: TGCAGTGCTAGAAAGACCAACGAGCAGTACTTC.

This chain uses TRBV12-3 or TRBV12-4 with TRBJ1-1, with a possible D match to TRBD1 (5 bases). Trimming shortened V by 6 bases and J by 4 bases, and 6 bases separated the two germline ends. CDR3 length: 11 amino acids. The CDR3 DNA is TGTGCCAGCAGGGGGACCACTGAAGCTTTCTTT. This encodes CASRGTTEAFF.

A note on this clonotype: A read error is possible here, since a much larger clone lies one base away. This chain links TRBV2 with TRBJ1-1, with a possible D match to TRBD1 (5 bases). This CDR3 contains 14 residues. Germline CDR1 SNHLY, CDR2 FYNNEI. This chain's CDR3 is CASSQKGAGAEAFF. CDR3 nucleotide sequence: TGCGCCAGCAGCCAAAAAGGGGCTGGGGCTGAAGCTTTCTTT.

This clonotype was counted at least ten times. The chain employs TRBV27 and TRBJ1-6; D is undetermined. Per the germline V gene, CDR1 is MNHEY and CDR2 is SMNVEV (reference sequence). The ends were cut back, 4 bases at V and 5 bases at J, with 6 bases in the middle. CDR3 length: 13 amino acids. The CDR3 sequence: CASSWSHNSPLHF. The CDR3, as DNA: TGTGCCAGCAGTTGGAGTCATAATTCACCCCTCCACTTT.

This clonotype has ten or more counts. This chain connects TRBV20-1 to TRBJ1-2; tentative D call: TRBD1 (5 bases). The CDR3 covers 17 residues. V shed 0 bases and J shed 4 bases, with 21 bases lying between them. In germline, CDR1 is DFQATT, CDR2 SNEGSKA (reference sequence). This CDR3 is CSARDRSGRALGYGYTF. The DNA for the CDR3 is TGCAGTGCTAGAGATCGGTCAGGGAGAGCTCTAGGCTATGGCTACACCTTC.

Many counts were recorded for this clonotype. This chain connects TRBV11-1 to TRBJ1-5; D may be TRBD1 (6 bases). Trimming shortened V by 5 bases and J by 6 bases, and 14 bases separated the two germline ends. Germline CDR1 reads SGHAT; CDR2 reads FQDESV (reference sequence). The CDR3 covers 14 residues. This CDR3 reads CASSPSGAGQPQHF. The CDR3 nucleotides read TGTGCCAGCAGCCCTTCAGGGGCCGGTCAGCCCCAGCATTTT. Filled out from reference TRBV11-1 and TRBJ1-5, the complete variable domain reads EAEVAQSPRYKITEKSQAVAFWCDPISGHATLYWYRQILGQGPELLVQFQDESVVDDSQLPKDRFSAERLKGVDSTLKIQPAELGDSAMYLCASSPSGAGQPQHFGDGTRLSIL.

Only a few counts were recorded for this clonotype. The gene calls are TRBV5-4 and TRBJ2-3, with D unresolved. V was cut by 1 base and J by 2 bases, with 8 bases left in between. CDR1 is SGHNT and CDR2 is YYREEE in the germline V gene (reference sequence). This CDR3 has 14 residues. CDR3 sequence: CASSLFAFTDTQYF. The CDR3, as DNA: TGTGCCAGCAGCTTGTTCGCGTTCACAGATACGCAGTATTTT.

The table lists this clonotype with a few counts. The chain combines TRBV15 with TRBJ2-7; D is possibly TRBD2 (5 bases). The CDR3 length is 14 residues. CDR1 and CDR2 (germline): LNHNV, YYDKDF (reference sequence). V dropped 1 base and J dropped 1 base, with 8 bases sitting between them. The CDR3 DNA reads TGTGCCACCAGCAGAGCGGGGTCTTCCTACGAGCAGTACTTC. Protein product: CATSRAGSSYEQYF.

This clonotype appeared a single time. The chain joins TRBV7-9 to TRBJ2-7; D uncertain. The CDR3 covers 13 residues. Germline CDR1 and CDR2: SEHNR and FQNEAQ (reference sequence). Trimming pared 5 bases from V and 7 bases from J, leaving 15 bases between. DNA of the CDR3: TGTGCCAGCAGCGCCCCGGTGGGATGGGAGCAGTACTTC. Protein: CASSAPVGWEQYF.

The rearrangement links TRBV11-2 to TRBJ1-1; 10 bases agree with TRBD1. CDR1 is SGHAT, CDR2 FQNNGV, per germline. After removal of 5 bases from V and 7 bases from J, the junction contained 7 bases not matched to a gene. The CDR3 length is 14 residues. The CDR3 loop is CASSHVTGGNEAFF. CDR3 nucleotides: TGTGCCAGCAGCCATGTGACAGGGGGCAATGAAGCTTTCTTT.

J is TRBJ2-6 and V is TRBV2, with D unclear. CDR1 and CDR2 (germline): SNHLY, FYNNEI. The CDR3 contains 13 residues. The V end lost 5 bases, the J end lost 4 bases, and 6 bases lay between the germline ends. The CDR3 is CASSFPGANVLTF. The CDR3 DNA follows: TGTGCCAGCAGTTTTCCGGGGGCCAACGTCCTGACTTTC.

A remark on this clonotype: No DNA is shown, since the ends of the CDR3 on it are uncertain; the CDR3 is the one TCRdb lists. This chain connects TRBV7-8 to TRBJ2-5; TRBD1 reflects the table's D call only, with no check against the DNA. Per the germline V gene, CDR1 is SGHVS and CDR2 is FQNEAQ. The CDR3 is 17 residues long, ends included. CDR3: CASSFYICSAGFVTQYF.

This chain uses TRBV5-1 with TRBJ1-4, with a possible D match to TRBD1 (6 bases). The CDR3 extends over 16 amino acids. The V gene's germline CDR1 is SGHRS and CDR2 YFSETQ. V lost 0 bases and J 7 bases, leaving 16 bases between the germline ends. The DNA of the CDR3 is TGCGCCAGCAGCTTGGGCCCAGGGCTAGGGGGTGAAAAACTGTTTTTT. Amino acid sequence: CASSLGPGLGGEKLFF.

This clonotype has at least ten counts. The rearrangement joins TRBV7-9 to TRBJ2-2; D gene ambiguous. The V gene lost 5 bases and the J gene lost 4 bases, with 17 bases spanning the gap. The CDR3 covers 16 residues. CDR1 and CDR2 from the germline V gene are SEHNR and FQNEAQ (reference sequence). CDR3 bases: TGTGCCAGCAGCCAATTTTTGACGAGTTTCACCGGGGAGCTGTTTTTT. It encodes CASSQFLTSFTGELFF.

Note on this clonotype: One junction end does not reproduce the germline sequence, and a read error may be involved. The chain is built from TRBV5-6 and TRBJ1-6; D is unresolved. This CDR3 has 12 amino acids. In germline, CDR1 is SGHDT, CDR2 YYEEEE. CDR3 loop: CASSAANSPLRF. In DNA form, the CDR3 reads TGTGCCAGCAGCGCGGCTAATTCACCCCTCCGCTTT.

This clonotype turned up a few times. The germline gene is not matched at one end of the junction; a read error may be the cause. The rearrangement uses TRBV7-2 and TRBJ2-3; TRBD2 is a possible D gene (5 bases). CDR3 length: 16 residues. CDR1 is SGHTA, CDR2 FQGNSA, per germline. Here the CDR3 reads CASSQDHRGSTDTQYF. Written as DNA, the CDR3 is TGCGCCAGCAGCCAGGACCATCGAGGGAGTACAGATACGCAGTATTTT.

This clonotype was detected many times. The chain carries TRBV12-3 or TRBV12-4 and TRBJ2-5; the D gene is possibly TRBD1 (6 bases). The V and J ends lost 3 bases and 2 bases respectively, with 10 bases between them. This CDR3 has 14 amino acids. The CDR3 reads CASSFYRVQETQYF. DNA for the CDR3: TGTGCCAGCAGTTTTTACAGGGTGCAAGAGACCCAGTACTTC.

As concerns this clonotype: A junction boundary mismatches the germline segment, possibly from a read error. The chain links TRBV2 to TRBJ2-5, with TRBD2 identical over 10 bases. Per the germline V gene, CDR1 is SNHLY and CDR2 is FYNNEI. The CDR3 is made up of 16 amino acids. CDR3 amino acids: CATSDATSGEGETQYF. The CDR3 DNA reads TGTGCCACCAGTGACGCTACTAGCGGGGAGGGGGAGACCCAGTACTTC.

This clonotype occurred once. The V call is TRBV11-3, the J call TRBJ1-3, with D uncertain. V dropped 5 bases and J dropped 4 bases, with 6 bases sitting between them. The CDR3 length is 12 residues. CDR1 is SGHNT, CDR2 YENEEA, per germline. CDR3 in amino acids: CASSAQGNTIYF. CDR3 in DNA: TGTGCCAGCAGCGCTCAGGGAAACACCATATATTTT.

The chain uses TRBV5-1 and TRBJ2-7; TRBD1 matches at 7 bases. The J call may be faulty, since TRBJ2-5 better matches the DNA end. The CDR3 is 18 residues long. The V gene's germline CDR1 is SGHRS and CDR2 YFSETQ. CDR3 DNA sequence: TGCGCCAGCAGCTTGCAGCAGGGGGTTTCCCCCCTAGAAGAGACCCAGTACTTC. This sequence encodes CASSLQQGVSPLEETQYF.